The 4 T cell receptor beta chains given below trace back to one sample, sequenced in a study of cytomegalovirus exposure and HLA in healthy donors. The PCR employed 60 Vbeta primers together with 13 Jbeta primers. Profiled with immunoSEQ multiplex PCR; TCRdb holds only in-frame clones, not every one. Of tens of thousands of clones in the sample, 86% were seen once. Sequencing used PBMCs. These receptors were collected from a woman in her 40s in good health and CMV-seropositive.

The chain recombines TRBV7-2 with TRBJ2-1; 9 bases line up with TRBD2. Germline assignment: CDR1 SGHTA and CDR2 FQGNSA. This CDR3 spans 14 amino acids. V gave up 3 bases and J gave up 6 bases; unmatched junction bases: 3. DNA for the CDR3: TGTGCCAGCAGCTTGACTAGCGGCCCCAATGAGCAGTTCTTC. Translated: CASSLTSGPNEQFF.

The rearrangement uses TRBV11-2 and TRBJ1-1, with D hard to call. Trimming removed 5 bases at V and 3 bases at J, with 13 bases between. CDR3 length equals 14 residues. CDR1 is SGHAT and CDR2 is FQNNGV in the germline V gene. In DNA, the CDR3 is TGTGCCAGCAGCCCGCCCCCTTCAGACACTGAAGCTTTCTTT. Protein sequence: CASSPPPSDTEAFF.

The rearrangement uses TRBV5-6 and TRBJ2-2, with 8 positions matching TRBD1. Germline V lookup: CDR1 SGHDT, CDR2 YYEEEE. V was pared by 1 base and J by 1 base, with 3 bases of the junction left unmatched. This CDR3 contains 16 residues. Written as DNA, the CDR3 is TGTGCCAGCAGCTTGAATGGACAGGGGAACACCGGGGAGCTGTTTTTT. This codes for CASSLNGQGNTGELFF.

The chain uses TRBV6-1 and TRBJ2-1, with 13 bases that match TRBD2. This CDR3 has 11 residues. CDR1 and CDR2 from the germline V gene are MNHNS and SASEGT. Here the CDR3 reads CGTSGGGEQFF. Here the CDR3 DNA reads TGTGGGACTAGCGGGGGAGGGGAGCAGTTCTTC.